The sequence of this TCR beta chain was determined in a study of blood T cell repertoires in COVID-19 (dated by TCRdb to about 2020). About the study as a whole: Samples from collaborators originated in the United States, Italy and Spain and spanned both the acute and convalescent phases of COVID-19. The samples were drawn from the first 160 participants of the ongoing ImmuneRACE study and from roughly 1,300 subjects provided by 6 global collaborators. Subjects who had been exposed to COVID-19, were actively infected with it, or had recovered from it provided the deeply sampled blood TCRbeta repertoires that made up the dataset. Where available, HLA class I and class II types were obtained from metadata supplied by the sample provider rather than from assay-based typing. The sample metadata nearly always contained a de-identified subject ID, COVID-19 status, age in years and sex. The repertoires were made available in a free public database intended to serve as a resource for research on the immune response to SARS-CoV-2. The prospective study material was composed of cDNA or gDNA derived from T cells, B-cell-depleted T cells, or PBMCs.

TCRbeta CDR3 regions were amplified from genomic DNA by means of the immunoSEQ Assay, a bias-controlled multiplex PCR. The original pipeline was this. Nucleated cell counts per sample were estimated from amplification of reference gene primers within the assay. To quantify the absolute abundance of each unique TCRbeta CDR3 rearrangement, sequence reads were collapsed and filtered. Productive Simpson clonality was computed per sample as the square root of Simpson's diversity index over productive rearrangements. TCRdb mirrors the immuneACCESS table, restricted to in-frame sequences. Some clones are absent from its copies; in checked studies, under half trace to an unresolved V gene, and the reason for the others is unknown. That table supplies the V and J calls and clone size; D and trimming were determined from the DNA. The sample yields 170,000 or so clones; around 90% were counted once. Roughly 0.53% of the sample is in the top ten clones.

General study outcomes and caveats: Clinical and demographic metadata were provided uncurated, with the amount varying by source and participant.

As for this clone: Its antigen is still unknown. Per-nucleotide qualities are absent, and no much larger clonotype sits a single base away.

In Seattle, one collaborating source enrolled patients while the infection was active and tracked those patients longitudinally over the course of disease. Collaborating institutions collected whole blood in K2EDTA tubes following their own protocols. For TCRbeta analysis, collaborator samples were shipped as frozen whole blood, as isolated PBMCs, or as DNA extracted from either sample type. The sequence derives from a man aged 60 to 75 with COVID-19, enrolled during active disease. Sequencing used peripheral blood.

The sequenced DNA is TGTGCCTGGAAGACTACAGGGAATCATCAGCCCCAGCATTTT. Its product reads: CAWKTTGNHQPQHF. The chain employs TRBV30 and TRBJ1-5; the best D guess is TRBD1, with 6 bases matching. CDR1 and CDR2 are read off the germline V gene (reference sequence) as GTSNPN and SVGIG. Reading from cysteine to phenylalanine, the CDR3 counts 14 amino acids. Just the 42-base CDR3 DNA is kept, in frame starting at base 1. V and J are truncated by 4 bases and 5 bases respectively, leaving an intervening sequence of 15 bases. Here the CDR3 is joined to the reference TRBV30 and TRBJ1-5 genes, and the full variable domain is: SQTIHQWPATLVQPVGSPLSLECTVEGTSNPNLYWYRQAAGRGLQLLFYSVGIGQISSEVPQNLSASRPQDRQFILSSKKLLLSDSGFYLCAWKTTGNHQPQHFGDGTRLSIL.